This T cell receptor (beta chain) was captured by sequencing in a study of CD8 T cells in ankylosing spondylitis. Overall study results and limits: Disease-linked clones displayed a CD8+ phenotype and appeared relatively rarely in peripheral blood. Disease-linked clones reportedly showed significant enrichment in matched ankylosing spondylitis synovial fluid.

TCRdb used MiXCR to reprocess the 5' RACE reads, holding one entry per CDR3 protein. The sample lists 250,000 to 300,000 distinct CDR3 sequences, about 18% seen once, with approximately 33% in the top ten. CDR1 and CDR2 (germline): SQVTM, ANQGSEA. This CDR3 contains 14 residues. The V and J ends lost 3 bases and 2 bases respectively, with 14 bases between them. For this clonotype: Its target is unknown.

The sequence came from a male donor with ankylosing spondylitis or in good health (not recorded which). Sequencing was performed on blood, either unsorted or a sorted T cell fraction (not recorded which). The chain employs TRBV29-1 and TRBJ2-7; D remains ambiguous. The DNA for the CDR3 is TGCAGCGTTGAGATCCTAGTTGAGACCTACGAGCAGTACTTC. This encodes CSVEILVETYEQYF.